The 3 T cell receptor beta chains in this list originate from one sample, sequenced in a study of blood T cells in healthy people across ages. Combining a sample-barcoded 5' primer with a J-beta primer mix, a second PCR ran for 7 to 11 cycles. TCRdb passed the 5' RACE reads through MiXCR, listing each CDR3 protein once. The sample yields roughly 1.5 million distinct CDR3 sequences, around 40% seen once. Sequencing was done on a sample of blood. These receptors originate from a woman aged 18-30 years in good health.

This clonotype was counted a few times. CDR3: CASRLGQATQQYF. In DNA form, the CDR3 reads TGTGCCAGCAGACTCGGACAGGCCACCCAGCAGTACTTC. The rearrangement joins TRBV6-5 to TRBJ2-7; TRBD1 aligns across 7 bases. The CDR3 runs 13 residues. After removal of 6 bases from V and 8 bases from J, the junction contained 10 bases not matched to a gene. Germline assignment: CDR1 MNHEY and CDR2 SVGAGI.

This clonotype was detected ten times or more. The chain employs TRBV25-1 and TRBJ1-1; D gene uncertain. The CDR3 runs 12 residues. V was trimmed by 3 bases and J by 1 base, leaving 3 bases between them. Germline V gene sequence: CDR1 MGHDK, CDR2 SYGVNS. The DNA for the CDR3 is TGTGCCAGCAGTGAGGGGAACACTGAAGCTTTCTTT. Protein product: CASSEGNTEAFF. Filled out from reference TRBV25-1 and TRBJ1-1, the complete variable domain reads EADIYQTPRYLVIGTGKKITLECSQTMGHDKMYWYQQDPGMELHLIHYSYGVNSTEKGDLSSESTVSRIRTEHFPLTLESARPSHTSQYLCASSEGNTEAFFGQGTRLTVV.

This chain joins TRBV6-2 or TRBV6-3 and TRBJ2-1; weak D call: TRBD2 (6 bases). Trimming removed 5 bases from V and 2 bases from J, with 22 bases in between. In germline, CDR1 is MNHEY, CDR2 SVGEGT. The CDR3 consists of 18 residues. The CDR3 DNA reads TGTGCCAGCAGTCGCACTCCCCTGGCAGGGAGGACCTACAATGAGCAGTTCTTC. Its translation is CASSRTPLAGRTYNEQFF.